The subject of this entry is one TCR beta chain. This CDR3 spans 17 amino acids. Trimming at V came to 4 bases and at J to 1 base, leaving 6 bases not matched to a gene. CDR1 is SGHNT, CDR2 YYREEE, per germline (reference sequence). This specimen belongs to a study of blood T cell repertoires in COVID-19. Study at large: Samples came from the United States, Italy and Spain, spanning acute and convalescent COVID-19.

The assay was immunoSEQ multiplex PCR, and TCRdb's table has in-frame clones only and misses some. Of some 450,000 clones listed, approximately 88% are singletons. Sequences were obtained from peripheral blood. This chain links TRBV5-4 with TRBJ2-1; TRBD2 aligns across 12 bases. This sequence originates from a woman aged 50 to 65 with COVID-19, enrolled during active disease. This CDR3 is CASSPRTSGDSYNEQFF. As DNA, the CDR3 is TGTGCCAGCAGCCCCCGGACTAGCGGGGATTCCTACAATGAGCAGTTCTTC.